The clone carrying this TCR beta chain was seen ten or more times. Other DNA sequences in the sample encode the same CDR3. The CDR3 is 15 amino acids. Trimming shortened V by 3 bases and J by 0 bases, and 9 bases separated the two germline ends. CDR1 and CDR2 (germline): MNHEY, SMNVEV (reference sequence). Sequencing was performed with immunoSEQ multiplex PCR; in TCRdb, only in-frame clones are kept and a portion is missing. The profile shows roughly 98,000 clones, approximately 80% of them singletons. The data are from a study of blood T cell repertoires in COVID-19. This clonotype was sampled from a man between 65 and 85 years old with active or convalescent COVID-19. V usage is TRBV27 and J usage is TRBJ2-1, with TRBD2 as a possible D gene (6 bases). Input material: peripheral blood. DNA of the CDR3: TGTGCCAGCAGTTTGTTCGGGAGCTCCTACAATGAGCAGTTCTTC. This codes for CASSLFGSSYNEQFF.